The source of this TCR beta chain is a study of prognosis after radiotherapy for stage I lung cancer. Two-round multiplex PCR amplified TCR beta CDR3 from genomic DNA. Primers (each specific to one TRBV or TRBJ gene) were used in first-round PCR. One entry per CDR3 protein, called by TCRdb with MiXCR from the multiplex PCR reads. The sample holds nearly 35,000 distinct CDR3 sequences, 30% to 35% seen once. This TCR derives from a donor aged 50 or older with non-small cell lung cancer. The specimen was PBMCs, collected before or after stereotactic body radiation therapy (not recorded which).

The CDR3 protein is CASSEQGNREPQHF. As DNA, the CDR3 is TGCGCCAGCAGTGAACAGGGTAACCGTGAGCCCCAGCATTTT. The chain joins TRBV10-2 to TRBJ1-5; TRBD1 might be the D (6 bases). The CDR3 is 14 residues long. The V end lost 3 bases, the J end lost 8 bases, and 14 bases lay between the germline ends. Germline CDR1 and CDR2: WSHSY and SAAADI.